This T cell receptor beta chain came from a study of Graves' ophthalmopathy and Graves' hyperthyroidism. Someone took the PBMCs out of 10 ml of fresh peripheral blood. This clonotype appeared a few times. The V gene's germline CDR1 is GTSNPN and CDR2 SVGIG (reference sequence). V trimming: 3 bases; J trimming: 2 bases; junction bases outside the gene matches: 9. The CDR3 spans 15 residues. RNA served as the template for amplifying TCR beta CDR3 regions. First-round RT-PCR employed HTBI primers, with a second-round multiplex PCR after it. TCRdb called the multiplex PCR reads again in MiXCR, with one record for every CDR3 protein. The sample records 400,000 or so distinct CDR3 sequences, about 18% being singletons.

This clonotype was obtained from an adult woman with stable Graves' hyperthyroidism. Material: peripheral blood. This sequence joins TRBV30 and TRBJ2-7, with TRBD2 matching over 8 bases. The CDR3: CAWRPGGGTTYEQYF. The CDR3 coding sequence is TGTGCCTGGAGACCCGGGGGGGGGACAACCTACGAGCAGTACTTC.